This T cell receptor (beta chain) came from a study of T cell responses to AZD1222 COVID-19 vaccine. Study-wide findings and caveats: Two doses of AZD1222 preceded a rise in Spike-specific TCR breadth and depth. Repertoires in all cases were sampled only once the peak T cell response had passed. The donor group comprised mostly white British people and more females; the analysis possibly underestimated clonal diversity. Reports indicate that nearly half of spike-specific TCRs are directed at unmutated variant regions.

V dropped 8 bases and J dropped 3 bases, with 14 bases sitting between them. Germline V gene data show CDR1 as MDHEN and CDR2 as SYDVKM. This CDR3 is built from 13 residues. Details on this clone: Its specificity is unknown.

Only in-frame clones appear in the TCRdb table, and some are missing; sequencing was by immunoSEQ multiplex PCR. The sample contains tens of thousands of clones, roughly 85% of which appear only once. Here the sequenced sample was peripheral blood, taken on day 0 of MenACWY control vaccination. The gene calls are TRBV28 and TRBJ2-7; D gene uncertain. This clonotype was sampled from an adult in good health. DNA for the CDR3: TGTGCCAGCCTTGACGGGCAGAACTACGAGCAGTACTTC. It is translated as CASLDGQNYEQYF. The full variable domain, completed using reference TRBV28 and TRBJ2-7, is DVKVTQSSRYLVKRTGEKVFLECVQDMDHENMFWYRQDPGLGLRLIYFSYDVKMKEKGDIPEGYSVSREKKERFSLILESASTNQTSMYLCASLDGQNYEQYFGPGTRLTVT.